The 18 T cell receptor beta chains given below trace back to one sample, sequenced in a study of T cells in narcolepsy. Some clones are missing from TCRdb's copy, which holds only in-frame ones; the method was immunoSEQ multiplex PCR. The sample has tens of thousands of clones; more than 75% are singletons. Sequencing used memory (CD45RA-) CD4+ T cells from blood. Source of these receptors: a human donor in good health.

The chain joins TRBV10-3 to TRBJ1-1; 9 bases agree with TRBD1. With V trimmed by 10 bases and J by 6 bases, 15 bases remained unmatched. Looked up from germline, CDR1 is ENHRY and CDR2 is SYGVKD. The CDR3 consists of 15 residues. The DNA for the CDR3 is TGTGCCACCCTCCCCGGGACAGGGCTTGCCTCTGAAGCTTTCTTT. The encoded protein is CATLPGTGLASEAFF.

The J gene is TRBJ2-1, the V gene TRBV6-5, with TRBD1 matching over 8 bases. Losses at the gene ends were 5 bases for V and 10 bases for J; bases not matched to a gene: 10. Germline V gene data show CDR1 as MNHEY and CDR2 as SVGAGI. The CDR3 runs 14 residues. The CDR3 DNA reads TGTGCCAGCAGTGGACAGGGTGGCTTAAGGGAGCAGTTCTTC. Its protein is CASSGQGGLREQFF.

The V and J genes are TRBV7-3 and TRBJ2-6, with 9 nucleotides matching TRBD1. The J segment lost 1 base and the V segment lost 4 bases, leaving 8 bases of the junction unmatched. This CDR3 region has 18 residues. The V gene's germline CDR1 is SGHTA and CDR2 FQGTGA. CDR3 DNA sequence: TGTGCCAGCAGCTCCTCCGGGACAGGGAGGTCTGGGGCCAACGTCCTGACTTTC. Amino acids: CASSSSGTGRSGANVLTF.

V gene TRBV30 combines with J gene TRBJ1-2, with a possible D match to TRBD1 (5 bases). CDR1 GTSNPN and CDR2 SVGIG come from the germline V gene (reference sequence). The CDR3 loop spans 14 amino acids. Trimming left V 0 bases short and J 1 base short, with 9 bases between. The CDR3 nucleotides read TGTGCCTGGAGTGTCTTGGGGGTTAACTATGGCTACACCTTC. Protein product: CAWSVLGVNYGYTF.

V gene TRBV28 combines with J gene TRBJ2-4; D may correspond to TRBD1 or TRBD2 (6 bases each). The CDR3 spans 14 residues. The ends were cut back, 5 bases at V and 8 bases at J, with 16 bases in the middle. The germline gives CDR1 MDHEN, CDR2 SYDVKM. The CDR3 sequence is CASSPPGGGYIQYF. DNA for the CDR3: TGTGCCAGCAGTCCGCCCGGGGGCGGGTACATTCAGTACTTC. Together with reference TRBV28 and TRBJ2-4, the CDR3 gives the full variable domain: DVKVTQSSRYLVKRTGEKVFLECVQDMDHENMFWYRQDPGLGLRLIYFSYDVKMKEKGDIPEGYSVSREKKERFSLILESASTNQTSMYLCASSPPGGGYIQYFGAGTRLSVL.

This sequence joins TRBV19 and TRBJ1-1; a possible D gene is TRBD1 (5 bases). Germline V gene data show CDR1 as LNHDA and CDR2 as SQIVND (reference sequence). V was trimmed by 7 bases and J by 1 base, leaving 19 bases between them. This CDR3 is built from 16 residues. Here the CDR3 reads CASTSSWGLQNTEAFF. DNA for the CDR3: TGTGCCAGTACCTCCTCGTGGGGACTGCAGAACACTGAAGCTTTCTTT.

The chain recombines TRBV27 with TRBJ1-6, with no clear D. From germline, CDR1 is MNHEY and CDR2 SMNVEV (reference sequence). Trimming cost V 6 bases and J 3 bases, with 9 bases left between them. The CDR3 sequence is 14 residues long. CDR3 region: CASRSTDYNSPLHF. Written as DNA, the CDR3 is TGTGCCAGCAGATCGACCGACTATAATTCACCCCTCCACTTT.

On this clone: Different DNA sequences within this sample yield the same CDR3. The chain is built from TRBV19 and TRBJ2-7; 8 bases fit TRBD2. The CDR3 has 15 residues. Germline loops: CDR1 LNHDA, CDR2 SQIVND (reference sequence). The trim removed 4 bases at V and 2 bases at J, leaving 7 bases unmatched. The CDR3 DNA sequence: TGTGCCAGTAGTAAAGTAGCGGGGCAAACCTACGAGCAGTACTTC. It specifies CASSKVAGQTYEQYF.

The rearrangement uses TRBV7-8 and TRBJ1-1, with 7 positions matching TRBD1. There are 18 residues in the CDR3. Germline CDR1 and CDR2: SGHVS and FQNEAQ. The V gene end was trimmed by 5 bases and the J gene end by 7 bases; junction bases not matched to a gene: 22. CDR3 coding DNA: TGTGCCAGCAGCCCAAACCCCCCCCTTAGCCGGGACAGTAGTGAAGCTTTCTTT. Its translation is CASSPNPPLSRDSSEAFF.

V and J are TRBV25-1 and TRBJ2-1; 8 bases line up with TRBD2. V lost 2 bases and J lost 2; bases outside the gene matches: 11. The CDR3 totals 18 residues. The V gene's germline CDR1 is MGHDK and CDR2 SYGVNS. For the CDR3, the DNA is TGTGCCAGCAGTGAACCCTGGACAGCGGGGGTTACCTACAATGAGCAGTTCTTC. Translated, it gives CASSEPWTAGVTYNEQFF.

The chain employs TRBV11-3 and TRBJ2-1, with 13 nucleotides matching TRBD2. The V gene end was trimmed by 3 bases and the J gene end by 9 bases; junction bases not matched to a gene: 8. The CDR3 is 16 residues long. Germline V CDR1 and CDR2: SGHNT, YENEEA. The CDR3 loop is CASSFRTSGRAGEQFF. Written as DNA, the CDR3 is TGTGCCAGCAGCTTCCGAACTAGCGGGAGGGCAGGTGAGCAGTTCTTC.

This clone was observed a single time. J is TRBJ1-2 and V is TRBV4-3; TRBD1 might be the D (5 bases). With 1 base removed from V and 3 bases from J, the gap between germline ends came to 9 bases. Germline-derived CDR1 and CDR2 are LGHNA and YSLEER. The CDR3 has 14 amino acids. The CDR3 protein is CASSQGTRDYGYTF. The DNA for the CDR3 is TGCGCCAGCAGCCAAGGGACAAGGGACTATGGCTACACCTTC.

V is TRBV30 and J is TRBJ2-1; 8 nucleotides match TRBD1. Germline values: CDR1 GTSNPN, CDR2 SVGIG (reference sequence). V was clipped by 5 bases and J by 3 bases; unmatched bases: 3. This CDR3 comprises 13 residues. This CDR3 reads CAWGQGNYNEQFF. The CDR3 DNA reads TGTGCCTGGGGACAGGGAAACTACAATGAGCAGTTCTTC.

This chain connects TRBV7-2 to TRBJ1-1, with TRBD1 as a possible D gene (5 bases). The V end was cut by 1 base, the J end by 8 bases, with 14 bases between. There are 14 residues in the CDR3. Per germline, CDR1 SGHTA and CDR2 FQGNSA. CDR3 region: CASSLVHLGQEAFF. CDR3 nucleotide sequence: TGTGCCAGCAGCTTAGTTCATTTGGGGCAGGAAGCTTTCTTT. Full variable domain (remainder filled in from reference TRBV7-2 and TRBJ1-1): GAGVSQSPSNKVTEKGKDVELRCDPISGHTALYWYRQSLGQGLEFLIYFQGNSAPDKSGLPSDRFSAERTGGSVSTLTIQRTQQEDSAVYLCASSLVHLGQEAFFGQGTRLTVV.

The CDR3 sequence: CASSPRLYTYEQYF. The CDR3 DNA reads TGTGCCAGCAGTCCCCGACTGTACACCTACGAGCAGTACTTC. V gene TRBV28 combines with J gene TRBJ2-7, with unresolved D. Germline V gene sequence: CDR1 MDHEN, CDR2 SYDVKM. There are 14 residues in the CDR3. The V gene lost 5 bases and the J gene lost 2 bases, with 13 bases spanning the gap.

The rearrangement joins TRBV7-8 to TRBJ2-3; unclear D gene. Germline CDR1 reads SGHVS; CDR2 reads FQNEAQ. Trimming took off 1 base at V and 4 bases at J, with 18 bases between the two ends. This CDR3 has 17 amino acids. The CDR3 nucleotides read TGTGCCAGCAGCTTAGGGTCTACGGTCTGGGCGGCAGATACGCAGTATTTT. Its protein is CASSLGSTVWAADTQYF.

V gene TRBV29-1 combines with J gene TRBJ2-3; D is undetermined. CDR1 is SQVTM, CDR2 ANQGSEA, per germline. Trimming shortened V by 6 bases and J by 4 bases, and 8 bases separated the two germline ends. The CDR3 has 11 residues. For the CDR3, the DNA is TGCAGCGTGGGCCCGGCAGATACGCAGTATTTT. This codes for CSVGPADTQYF.

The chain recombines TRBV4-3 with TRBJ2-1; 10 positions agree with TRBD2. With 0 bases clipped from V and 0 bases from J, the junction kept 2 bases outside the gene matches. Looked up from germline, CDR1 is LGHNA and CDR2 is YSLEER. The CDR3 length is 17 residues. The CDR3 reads CASSQDLAGASYNEQFF. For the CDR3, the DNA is TGCGCCAGCAGCCAAGACCTAGCGGGGGCCTCCTACAATGAGCAGTTCTTC.